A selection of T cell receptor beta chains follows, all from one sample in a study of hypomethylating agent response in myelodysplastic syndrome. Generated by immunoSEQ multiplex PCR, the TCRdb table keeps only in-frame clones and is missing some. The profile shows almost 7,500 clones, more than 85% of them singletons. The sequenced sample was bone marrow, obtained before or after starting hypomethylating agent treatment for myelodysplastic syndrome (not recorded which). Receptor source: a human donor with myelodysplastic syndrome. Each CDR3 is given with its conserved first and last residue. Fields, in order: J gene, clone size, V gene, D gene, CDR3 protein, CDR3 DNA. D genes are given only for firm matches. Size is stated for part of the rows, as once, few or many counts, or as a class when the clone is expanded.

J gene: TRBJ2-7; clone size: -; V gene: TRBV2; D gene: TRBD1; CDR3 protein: CASDRDYEQYF; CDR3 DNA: TGTGCCAGCGACAGGGACTACGAGCAGTACTTC
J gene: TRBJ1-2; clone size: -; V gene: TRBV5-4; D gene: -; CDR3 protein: CASSSVGGYTF; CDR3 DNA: TGTGCCAGCAGCTCAGTTGGCGGCTACACCTTC
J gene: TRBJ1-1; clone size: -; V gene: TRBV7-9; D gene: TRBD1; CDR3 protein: CASSTERQGAAEAFF; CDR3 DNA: TGTGCCAGCAGCACCGAACGACAGGGCGCGGCTGAAGCTTTCTTT
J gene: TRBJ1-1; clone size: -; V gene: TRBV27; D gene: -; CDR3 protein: CASSLRSGVGNTEAFF; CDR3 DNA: TGTGCCAGCAGTTTAAGGTCAGGGGTCGGGAACACTGAAGCTTTCTTT
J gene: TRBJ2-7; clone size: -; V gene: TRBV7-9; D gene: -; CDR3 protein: CASSLVFGHRQGGQYEQYF; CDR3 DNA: TGTGCCAGCAGCTTAGTGTTTGGCCACAGGCAGGGAGGACAATACGAGCAGTACTTC
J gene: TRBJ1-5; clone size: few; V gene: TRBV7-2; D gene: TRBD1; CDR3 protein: CASSPRTGGGQPQHF; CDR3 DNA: TGTGCCAGCAGCCCTCGGACAGGGGGCGGTCAGCCCCAGCATTTT
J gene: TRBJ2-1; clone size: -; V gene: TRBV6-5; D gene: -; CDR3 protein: CASSYSPGTAYNEQFF; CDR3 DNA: TGTGCCAGCAGTTACTCGCCAGGGACGGCGTACAATGAGCAGTTCTTC
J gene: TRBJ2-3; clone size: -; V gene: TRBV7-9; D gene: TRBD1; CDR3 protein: CASSFGTAATDTQYF; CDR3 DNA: TGTGCCAGCAGCTTTGGGACAGCCGCCACAGATACGCAGTATTTT
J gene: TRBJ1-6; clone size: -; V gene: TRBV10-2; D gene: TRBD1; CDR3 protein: CASRGTGAGNSPLHF; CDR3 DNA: TGCGCCAGCAGAGGGACAGGGGCAGGGAATTCACCCCTCCACTTT
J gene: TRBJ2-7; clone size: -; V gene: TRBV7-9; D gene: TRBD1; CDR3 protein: CASSLEGQVEEQYF; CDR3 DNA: TGTGCCAGCAGCTTAGAAGGACAGGTGGAAGAGCAGTACTTC
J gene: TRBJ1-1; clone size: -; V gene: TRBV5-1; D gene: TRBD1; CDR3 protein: CASSVTGGNTEAFF; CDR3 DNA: TGCGCCAGCAGCGTAACAGGGGGGAACACTGAAGCTTTCTTT
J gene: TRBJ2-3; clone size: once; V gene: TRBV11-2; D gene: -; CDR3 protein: CASSPRLSDTQYF; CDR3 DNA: TGTGCCAGCAGCCCCCGCTTGTCAGATACGCAGTATTTT
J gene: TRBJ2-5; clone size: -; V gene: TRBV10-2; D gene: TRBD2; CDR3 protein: CASSGVAGGQETQYF; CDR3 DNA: TGCGCCAGCAGTGGGGTAGCGGGGGGGCAAGAGACCCAGTACTTC
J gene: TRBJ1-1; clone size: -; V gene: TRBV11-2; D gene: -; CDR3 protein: CASSLIGGGNTEAFF; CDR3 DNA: TGTGCCAGCAGCTTAATCGGCGGGGGGAACACTGAAGCTTTCTTT
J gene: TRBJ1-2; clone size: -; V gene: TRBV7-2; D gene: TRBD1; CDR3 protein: CAASTGANYGYTF; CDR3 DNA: TGTGCCGCCTCGACAGGGGCTAACTATGGCTACACCTTC
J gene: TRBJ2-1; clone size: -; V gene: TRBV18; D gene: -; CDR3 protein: CASSPRDSGDEQFF; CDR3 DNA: TGTGCCAGCTCACCACGCGATTCAGGTGATGAGCAGTTCTTC
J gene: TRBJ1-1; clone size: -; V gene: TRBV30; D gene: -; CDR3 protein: CAWSVGRYTEAFF; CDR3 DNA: TGTGCCTGGAGTGTTGGGAGATACACTGAAGCTTTCTTT
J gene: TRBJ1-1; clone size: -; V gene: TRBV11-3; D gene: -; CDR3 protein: CASSRGGHTEAFF; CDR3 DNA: TGTGCCAGCAGCAGGGGGGGACACACTGAAGCTTTCTTT
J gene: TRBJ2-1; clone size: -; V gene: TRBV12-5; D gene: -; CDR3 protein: CASLIQQGSYNEQFF; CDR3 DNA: TGTGCTAGCCTAATCCAACAGGGCTCCTACAATGAGCAGTTCTTC
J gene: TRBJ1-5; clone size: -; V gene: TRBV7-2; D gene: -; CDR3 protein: CASSLVAGSNQPQHF; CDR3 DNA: TGTGCCAGCAGCTTAGTGGCAGGGTCCAATCAGCCCCAGCATTTT
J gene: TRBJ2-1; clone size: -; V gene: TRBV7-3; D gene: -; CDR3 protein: CASSLRGRGSYNEQFF; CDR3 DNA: TGTGCCAGCAGCTTAAGAGGAAGAGGGTCCTACAATGAGCAGTTCTTC
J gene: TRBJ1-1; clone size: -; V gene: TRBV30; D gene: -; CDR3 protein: CAWNSGLIGTEAFF; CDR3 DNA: TGTGCCTGGAACTCGGGACTTATCGGCACTGAAGCTTTCTTT
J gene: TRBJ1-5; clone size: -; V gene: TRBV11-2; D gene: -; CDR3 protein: CASSLGGESGQPQHF; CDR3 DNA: TGTGCCAGCAGCCTAGGCGGGGAATCGGGTCAGCCCCAGCATTTT
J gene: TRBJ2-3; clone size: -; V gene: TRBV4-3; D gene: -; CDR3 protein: CASSQDGPASSTDTQYF; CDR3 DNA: TGCGCCAGCAGCCAAGATGGGCCAGCCTCTAGCACAGATACGCAGTATTTT
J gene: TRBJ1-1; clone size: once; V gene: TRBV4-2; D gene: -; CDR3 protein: CASSQDTDNEAFF; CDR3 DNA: TGTGCCAGCAGCCAAGATACGGACAATGAAGCTTTCTTT
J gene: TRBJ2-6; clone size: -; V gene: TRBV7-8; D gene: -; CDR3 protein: CASSLATGANVLTF; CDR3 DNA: TGTGCCAGCAGCTTGGCTACAGGGGCCAACGTCCTGACTTTC
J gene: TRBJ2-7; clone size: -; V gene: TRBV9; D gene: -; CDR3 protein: CASSVGGQGRSEQYF; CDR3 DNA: TGTGCCAGCAGCGTAGGAGGGCAGGGAAGGAGCGAGCAGTACTTC
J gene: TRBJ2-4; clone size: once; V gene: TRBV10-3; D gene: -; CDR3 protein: CAISDGQKPIIQYF; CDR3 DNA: TGTGCCATCAGTGACGGCCAGAAACCCATCATTCAGTACTTC
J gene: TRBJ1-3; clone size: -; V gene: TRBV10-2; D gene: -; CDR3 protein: CASSESESSGNTIYF; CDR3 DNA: TGCGCCAGCAGTGAGTCTGAGAGCTCTGGAAACACCATATATTTT
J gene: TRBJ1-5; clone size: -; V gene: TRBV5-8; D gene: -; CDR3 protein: CASSFSAGTIDQPQHF; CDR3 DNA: TGTGCCAGCAGCTTCTCTGCAGGGACTATAGATCAGCCCCAGCATTTT
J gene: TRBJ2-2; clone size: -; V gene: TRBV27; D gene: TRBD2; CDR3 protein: CASSSQGLAGSGELFF; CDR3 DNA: TGTGCCAGCAGTTCCCAGGGACTAGCGGGGTCCGGGGAGCTGTTTTTT
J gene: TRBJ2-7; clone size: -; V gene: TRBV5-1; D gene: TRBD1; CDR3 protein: CASSPPTGTGTYEQYF; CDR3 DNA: TGCGCCAGCAGCCCCCCTACCGGGACAGGGACCTACGAGCAGTACTTC
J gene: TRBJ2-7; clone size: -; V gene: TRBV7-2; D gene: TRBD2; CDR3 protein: CASSPGGYGYEQYF; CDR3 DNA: TGTGCCAGCAGCCCGGGAGGGTACGGCTACGAGCAGTACTTC
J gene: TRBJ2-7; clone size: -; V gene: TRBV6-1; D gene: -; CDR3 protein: CASSPSSDEQYF; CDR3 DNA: TGTGCCAGCAGTCCAAGTAGCGACGAGCAGTACTTC
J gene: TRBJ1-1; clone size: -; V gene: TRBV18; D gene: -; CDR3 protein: CASSPSGRENTEAFF; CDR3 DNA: TGTGCCAGCTCACCATCCGGCAGGGAGAACACTGAAGCTTTCTTT
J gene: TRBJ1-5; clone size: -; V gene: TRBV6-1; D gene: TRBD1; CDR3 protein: CASSFDRGNQPQHF; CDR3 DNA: TGTGCCAGCAGTTTCGACAGGGGCAATCAGCCCCAGCATTTT
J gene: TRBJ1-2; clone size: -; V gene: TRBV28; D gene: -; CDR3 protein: CASSSAAVGGTRVYGYTF; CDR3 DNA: TGTGCCAGCAGTTCGGCCGCCGTGGGAGGCACAAGGGTCTATGGCTACACCTTC
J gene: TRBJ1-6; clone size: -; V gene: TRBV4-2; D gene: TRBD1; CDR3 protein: CASSQADRADSPLHF; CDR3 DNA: TGTGCCAGCAGCCAAGCTGACAGGGCGGATTCACCCCTCCACTTT
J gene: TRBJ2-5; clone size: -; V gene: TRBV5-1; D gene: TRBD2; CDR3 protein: CASSAGQRGETQYF; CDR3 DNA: TGCGCCAGCAGTGCAGGCCAGCGGGGAGAGACCCAGTACTTC
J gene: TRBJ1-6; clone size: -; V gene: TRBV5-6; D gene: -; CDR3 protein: CASSLLTGSSPLHF; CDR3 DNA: TGTGCCAGCAGCTTGCTTACGGGGTCCTCACCCCTCCACTTT
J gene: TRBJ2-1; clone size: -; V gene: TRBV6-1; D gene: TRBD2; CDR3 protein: CASSRLAGVYNEQFF; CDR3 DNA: TGTGCCAGCAGTCGACTAGCGGGAGTATACAATGAGCAGTTCTTC
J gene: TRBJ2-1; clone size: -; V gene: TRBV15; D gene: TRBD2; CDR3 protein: CATSRDTGLAGRGNNEQFF; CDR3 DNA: TGTGCCACCAGCAGAGATACGGGACTAGCGGGGAGAGGGAACAATGAGCAGTTCTTC
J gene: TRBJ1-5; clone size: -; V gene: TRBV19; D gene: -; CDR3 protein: CASTKGERPQHF; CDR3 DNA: TGTGCCAGTACTAAAGGGGAAAGGCCCCAGCATTTT
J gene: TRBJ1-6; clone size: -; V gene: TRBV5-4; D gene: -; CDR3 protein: CASSPGGREGNSPLHF; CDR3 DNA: TGTGCCAGCAGCCCGGGGGGCAGGGAGGGTAATTCACCCCTCCACTTT
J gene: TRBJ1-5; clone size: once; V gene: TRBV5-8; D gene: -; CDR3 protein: CASSLAGLSHGINQPQHF; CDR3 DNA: TGTGCCAGCAGCTTGGCGGGACTCTCCCATGGGATCAATCAGCCCCAGCATTTT
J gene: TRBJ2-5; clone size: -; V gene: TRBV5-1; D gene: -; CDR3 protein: CASSRSAFQETQYF; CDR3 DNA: TGCGCCAGCAGCCGCTCAGCTTTCCAAGAGACCCAGTACTTC
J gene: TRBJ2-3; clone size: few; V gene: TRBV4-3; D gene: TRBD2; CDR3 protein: CASSLSRTSGGWTDTQYF; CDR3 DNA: TGCGCCAGCAGCCTTTCGCGGACTAGCGGGGGGTGGACAGATACGCAGTATTTT
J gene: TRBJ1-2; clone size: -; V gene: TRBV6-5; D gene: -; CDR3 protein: CASGAGIKPGYGYTF; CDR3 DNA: TGTGCCAGCGGGGCGGGAATCAAACCTGGCTATGGCTACACCTTC
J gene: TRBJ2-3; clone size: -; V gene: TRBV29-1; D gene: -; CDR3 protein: CSVGLGSVNPFTDTQYF; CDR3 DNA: TGCAGCGTTGGTTTGGGAAGCGTGAACCCCTTCACAGATACGCAGTATTTT
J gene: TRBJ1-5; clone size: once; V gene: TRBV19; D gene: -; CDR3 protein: CASSIEGQYNQPQHF; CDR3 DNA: TGTGCCAGTAGTATAGAAGGACAGTACAATCAGCCCCAGCATTTT
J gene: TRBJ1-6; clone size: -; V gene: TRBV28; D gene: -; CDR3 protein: CASSPPRGVNSPLHF; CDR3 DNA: TGTGCCAGCAGTCCCCCCAGGGGAGTAAATTCACCCCTCCACTTT